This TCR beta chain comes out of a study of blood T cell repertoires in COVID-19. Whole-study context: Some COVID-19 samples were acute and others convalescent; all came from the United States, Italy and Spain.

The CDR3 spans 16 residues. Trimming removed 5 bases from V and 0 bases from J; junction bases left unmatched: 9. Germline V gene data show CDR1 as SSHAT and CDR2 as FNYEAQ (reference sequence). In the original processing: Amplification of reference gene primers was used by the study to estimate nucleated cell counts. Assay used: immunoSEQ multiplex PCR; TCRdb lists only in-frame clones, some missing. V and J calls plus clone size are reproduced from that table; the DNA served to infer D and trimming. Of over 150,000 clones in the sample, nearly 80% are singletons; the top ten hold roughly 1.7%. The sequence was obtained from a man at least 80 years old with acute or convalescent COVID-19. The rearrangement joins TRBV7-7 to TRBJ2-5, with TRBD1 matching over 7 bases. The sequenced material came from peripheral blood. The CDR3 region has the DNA TGTGCCAGCAGCCGACAAAGGGGACAGTACCAAGAGACCCAGTACTTC. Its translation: CASSRQRGQYQETQYF.